Below, 25 T cell receptor beta chains from the same sample are listed, as sequenced in a study of control samples from healthy donors and cancer patients. The method was immunoSEQ multiplex PCR; TCRdb's version includes in-frame clones alone and lacks a portion of them. The sample lists roughly 64,000 clones, roughly nine tenths seen once, with 0.95% to 1.5% in the top ten. Material for sequencing was PBMCs. The source is a woman in her fifties or sixties with colorectal cancer.

This CDR3 reads CASSRQEGSPLHF. In DNA form, the CDR3 reads TGTGCCAGCAGCAGACAGGAGGGTTCACCCCTCCACTTT. The chain recombines TRBV12-3 or TRBV12-4 with TRBJ1-6, with D perhaps matching TRBD1 (6 bases). V was pared by 6 bases and J by 9 bases, with 12 bases between. The CDR3 contains 13 residues.

The chain couples TRBV28 to TRBJ1-4; tentative D call: TRBD1 (5 bases). The CDR3 has 15 residues. The germline V and J ends were trimmed by 3 bases and 8 bases, with 16 bases remaining between them. Germline V gene data show CDR1 as MDHEN and CDR2 as SYDVKM. The CDR3 protein is CASSFNWGKDEKLFF. CDR3 sequence (DNA): TGTGCCAGCAGTTTTAATTGGGGGAAAGACGAAAAACTGTTTTTT.

The V and J genes are TRBV28 and TRBJ2-7; 9 bases are shared with TRBD1. Germline V lookup: CDR1 MDHEN, CDR2 SYDVKM. With V trimmed by 7 bases and J by 1 base, 5 bases remained unmatched. The CDR3 runs 14 residues. This chain's CDR3 is CASTPGTGSYEQYF. The CDR3 nucleotides read TGTGCCAGCACACCCGGGACAGGGTCCTACGAGCAGTACTTC.

CDR3 in amino acids: CASSLDLGQGENIQYF. Here the CDR3 DNA reads TGTGCCAGCAGCCTAGATTTGGGACAGGGTGAAAACATTCAGTACTTC. The chain recombines TRBV13 with TRBJ2-4; 9 bases match TRBD1. CDR1 and CDR2 (germline): PRHDT, FYEKMQ (reference sequence). The junction had 10 bases not matched to a gene; V was cut back by 5 bases and J by 5 bases. The CDR3 consists of 16 residues.

The CDR3 loop is CATSRDWLGTGVPKNIQYF. CDR3 coding DNA: TGTGCCACCAGCAGAGATTGGCTGGGGACAGGGGTTCCCAAAAACATTCAGTACTTC. This chain connects TRBV15 to TRBJ2-4, with 10 positions matching TRBD1. V lost 0 bases to trimming and J lost 2 bases; unmatched junction nucleotides: 10. The CDR3 contains 19 residues. The germline V gene has CDR1 LNHNV and CDR2 YYDKDF (reference sequence). Drawing the rest from reference TRBV15 and TRBJ2-4, the complete variable domain is DAMVIQNPRYQVTQFGKPVTLSCSQTLNHNVMYWYQQKSSQAPKLLFHYYDKDFNNEADTPDNFQSRRPNTSFCFLDIRSPGLGDTAMYLCATSRDWLGTGVPKNIQYFGAGTRLSVL.

The gene calls are TRBV20-1 and TRBJ1-2; D not resolved. V lost 4 bases and J 3 bases, leaving 6 bases between the germline ends. The V gene's germline CDR1 is DFQATT and CDR2 SNEGSKA (reference sequence). CDR3 length: 11 amino acids. The CDR3 bases are TGCAGTGCTACCAAAGACTATGGCTACACCTTC. It is translated as CSATKDYGYTF.

This clone was counted a few times. The V gene is TRBV29-1, the J gene TRBJ2-2; a weak D match, TRBD1 (5 bases). The V end was cut by 6 bases, the J end by 1 base, with 12 bases between. The CDR3 length is 14 residues. Germline-derived CDR1 and CDR2 are SQVTM and ANQGSEA. The CDR3 sequence: CSVRTTENTGELFF. CDR3 nucleotides: TGCAGCGTCCGAACGACAGAGAACACCGGGGAGCTGTTTTTT.

The CDR3 sequence is CASSLIQGTTYEQYF. CDR3 nucleotide sequence: TGTGCCAGCAGTTTAATCCAGGGTACAACCTACGAGCAGTACTTC. This chain joins TRBV28 and TRBJ2-7; the D gene is possibly TRBD1 (5 bases). Germline values: CDR1 MDHEN, CDR2 SYDVKM. V lost 2 bases to trimming and J lost 2 bases, with 13 bases between them. The length of the CDR3 is 15 residues.

The chain employs TRBV7-3 and TRBJ2-5; 9 nucleotides agree with TRBD1. CDR1 and CDR2 (germline): SGHTA, FQGTGA. V lost 5 bases, J lost 5 bases, and 9 bases stayed unmatched. This CDR3 comprises 15 residues. The DNA for the CDR3 is TGTGCCAGCAGCCGGACAGGGGAGACTTTTGAGACCCAGTACTTC. Protein sequence: CASSRTGETFETQYF.

J is TRBJ2-1 and V is TRBV6-1, with D perhaps matching TRBD1 or TRBD2 (5 bases each). Germline V gives CDR1 MNHNS, CDR2 SASEGT. With 4 bases removed from V and 4 bases from J, the gap between germline ends came to 17 bases. The CDR3 is 16 residues long. DNA for the CDR3: TGTGCCAGCAGTGGCGGACCCTCGAGGGGTTACAATGAGCAGTTCTTC. It encodes CASSGGPSRGYNEQFF.

This clone is a singleton in its sample. The junction does not match germline at one end; this may be a read error. The V gene is TRBV7-3, the J gene TRBJ2-7, with 9 bases identical to TRBD2. Per the germline V gene, CDR1 is SGHTA and CDR2 is FQGTGA. The CDR3 runs 15 residues. CDR3 residues: CASSLRAGGLYEQYF. CDR3 nucleotides: TGTGCCAGCAGTTTAAGGGCGGGAGGGTTATACGAGCAGTACTTC.

The V gene is TRBV3-1 (or the pseudogene TRBV3-2), the J gene TRBJ2-1, with a possible D match to TRBD2 (7 bases). V lost 4 bases and J lost 2, with 21 bases in between. CDR3 length equals 18 residues. Germline V lookup: CDR1 LGHDT, CDR2 YNNKEL (reference sequence). CDR3 sequence reads: CASSREWFLGGAYNEQFF. The CDR3 region has the DNA TGTGCCAGCAGCCGTGAATGGTTCTTAGGGGGGGCCTACAATGAGCAGTTCTTC.

The count of this clone is one. The gene calls are TRBV7-7 and TRBJ2-6; D not certain. CDR1 is SSHAT, CDR2 FNYEAQ, per germline (reference sequence). This CDR3 region has 13 residues. The CDR3 region has the DNA TGTGCTACTGGGCCCGGTGGGGCCAACGTCCTGACTTTC. Translated: CATGPGGANVLTF.

The chain uses TRBV3-1 (or the pseudogene TRBV3-2) and TRBJ2-7; perhaps TRBD2 as D (5 bases). Germline V gene lookup returns CDR1 LGHDT and CDR2 YNNKEL (reference sequence). The CDR3 is made up of 13 amino acids. V lost 3 bases, J lost 3 bases, and 9 bases lay in between. The CDR3, as DNA: TGTGCCAGCAGCCAGGACTTGGACTACGAGCAGTACTTC. Protein product: CASSQDLDYEQYF.

CDR3 sequence (DNA): TGTGCCAGCAGCCACCCTTTGGGGGAGGGCAGAGACAGGCAGTTCTTC. It translates to CASSHPLGEGRDRQFF. The chain employs TRBV3-1 (or the pseudogene TRBV3-2) and TRBJ2-1; 7 bases line up with TRBD2. Per the germline V gene, CDR1 is LGHDT and CDR2 is YNNKEL (reference sequence). The CDR3 extends over 16 amino acids. V gave up 3 bases and J gave up 12 bases; unmatched junction bases: 17.

V gene TRBV7-3 combines with J gene TRBJ2-2; D possibly corresponds to TRBD1 (5 bases). Deletions cut 1 base from V and 7 bases from J, with 10 bases between. Germline CDR1 is SGHTA and CDR2 is FQGTGA. The CDR3 contains 14 residues. This chain's CDR3 is CASSLMAQGGELFF. In DNA, the CDR3 is TGTGCCAGCAGCTTAATGGCCCAGGGCGGGGAGCTGTTTTTT.

This clone was counted once. V is TRBV19 and J is TRBJ2-5, with TRBD1 matching 8 bases. The CDR3 is 15 amino acids. CDR1 and CDR2 from the germline V gene are LNHDA and SQIVND (reference sequence). Trimming removed 1 base from V and 6 bases from J; junction bases left unmatched: 7. The CDR3 DNA reads TGTGCCAGTAGTATAGGGTCAGGGGGCGCCCAGACCCAGTACTTC. Its translation: CASSIGSGGAQTQYF.

V and J are TRBV2 and TRBJ2-2; 7 bases line up with TRBD1. The J segment lost 2 bases and the V segment lost 8 bases, leaving 5 bases of the junction unmatched. This CDR3 is 14 amino acids long. CDR1 and CDR2 from the germline V gene are SNHLY and FYNNEI. Written as DNA, the CDR3 is TGTGCCAGCTTCCGGGACAGAAACACCGGGGAGCTGTTTTTT. It specifies CASFRDRNTGELFF.

This clone was counted a single time. In DNA, the CDR3 is TGTGCCAGCAGCTCCCGTAGAGGAGGCCGTCACTCCTACGAGCAGTACTTC. Translated: CASSSRRGGRHSYEQYF. This sequence joins TRBV11-2 and TRBJ2-7; D is possibly TRBD2 (5 bases). V lost 4 bases, J lost 0 bases, and 19 bases lay in between. CDR3 length: 17 amino acids. In germline, CDR1 is SGHAT, CDR2 FQNNGV.

V and J are TRBV6-5 and TRBJ1-4; D is possibly TRBD1 (6 bases). Germline CDR1 MNHEY, CDR2 SVGAGI. The V end was cut by 6 bases, the J end by 6 bases, with 17 bases between. The CDR3 is 15 residues long. This chain's CDR3 is CASRPLGGAYEKLFF. The DNA of the CDR3 is TGTGCCAGCAGGCCCCTGGGGGGCGCTTATGAAAAACTGTTTTTT.

The chain uses TRBV5-1 and TRBJ2-1; D might be TRBD1 (5 bases). This CDR3 is 13 amino acids long. V was trimmed by 4 bases and J by 5 bases, leaving 10 bases between them. The V gene's germline CDR1 is SGHRS and CDR2 YFSETQ. The CDR3 coding sequence is TGCGCCAGCAGCCTGGACACCAACAATGAGCAGTTCTTC. Its translation: CASSLDTNNEQFF. Looking up the rest from reference TRBV5-1 and TRBJ2-1 gives the full variable domain: KAGVTQTPRYLIKTRGQQVTLSCSPISGHRSVSWYQQTPGQGLQFLFEYFSETQRNKGNFPGRFSGRQFSNSRSEMNVSTLELGDSALYLCASSLDTNNEQFFGPGTRLTVL.

CDR3 sequence reads: CASSSTGTDQETQYF. The CDR3 DNA reads as TGTGCCAGCAGCTCAACCGGGACAGACCAAGAGACCCAGTACTTC. The chain carries TRBV3-1 (or the pseudogene TRBV3-2) and TRBJ2-5; the match to TRBD1 covers 7 bases. With 5 bases clipped from V and 0 bases from J, the junction kept 6 bases outside the gene matches. Germline lookup yields CDR1 LGHDT and CDR2 YNNKEL (reference sequence). The CDR3 has 15 residues.

The rearrangement links TRBV2 to TRBJ2-7, with 9 bases that match TRBD1. V trimming: 1 base; J trimming: 4 bases; junction bases outside the gene matches: 2. Germline V gene lookup returns CDR1 SNHLY and CDR2 FYNNEI. The CDR3 length is 14 residues. The CDR3 nucleotides read TGTGCCAGCAGTGAAGACGACAGGGGGTACGAGCAGTACTTC. Its translation is CASSEDDRGYEQYF.

The rearrangement links TRBV2 to TRBJ1-1; the D is unclear. Germline CDR1 and CDR2: SNHLY and FYNNEI. This CDR3 spans 15 amino acids. The ends were cut back, 5 bases at V and 2 bases at J, with 15 bases in the middle. The chain's CDR3 is CASSPGLRENTEAFF. CDR3 in DNA: TGTGCCAGCAGTCCGGGTCTCCGGGAAAACACTGAAGCTTTCTTT.

This clone has a single count. The chain uses TRBV29-1 and TRBJ1-1; 8 bases align to TRBD1. Germline V gene sequence: CDR1 SQVTM, CDR2 ANQGSEA. This CDR3 has 14 amino acids. The V and J ends lost 5 bases and 0 bases, in that order; junction bases with no gene match: 5. CDR3 in amino acids: CSVSKGQVNTEAFF. DNA for the CDR3: TGCAGCGTTTCGAAGGGACAGGTGAACACTGAAGCTTTCTTT.